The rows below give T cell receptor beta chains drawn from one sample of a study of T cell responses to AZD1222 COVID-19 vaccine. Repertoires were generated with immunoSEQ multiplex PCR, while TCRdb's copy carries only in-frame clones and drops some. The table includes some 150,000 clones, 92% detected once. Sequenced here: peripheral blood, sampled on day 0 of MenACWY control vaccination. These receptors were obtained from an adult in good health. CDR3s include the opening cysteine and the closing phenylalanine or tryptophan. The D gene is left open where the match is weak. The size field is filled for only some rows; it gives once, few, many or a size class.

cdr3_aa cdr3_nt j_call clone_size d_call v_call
CASSARQGVGQPQHF TGTGCCAGCAGCGCGCGACAGGGAGTCGGTCAGCCCCAGCATTTT TRBJ1-5 . TRBD1 TRBV9
CASSEPAANYGYTF TGTGCCAGCAGTGAACCAGCAGCTAACTATGGCTACACCTTC TRBJ1-2 . . TRBV6-1
CASSLSSETGTIQPQHF TGTGCCAGTAGTCTTTCCAGTGAGACAGGGACGATCCAGCCCCAGCATTTT TRBJ1-5 . TRBD1 TRBV19
CATSGAPLAAQETQYF TGTGCCACCAGTGGCGCTCCACTAGCGGCCCAAGAGACCCAGTACTTC TRBJ2-5 . TRBD2 TRBV24-1
CASSTTVNSNQPQHF TGTGCCAGTAGCACGACAGTAAATAGCAATCAGCCCCAGCATTTT TRBJ1-5 . . TRBV19
CASSFLAGGTGELFF TGTGCCAGCAGCTTTCTAGCGGGTGGTACCGGGGAGCTGTTTTTT TRBJ2-2 . TRBD2 TRBV11-2
CASSLDRDSEQFF TGTGCCAGCAGCTTAGACAGGGACAGTGAGCAGTTCTTC TRBJ2-1 . TRBD1 TRBV7-2
CASSRATGAFNEKLFF TGTGCCAGCAGCCGAGCGACAGGTGCCTTTAATGAAAAACTGTTTTTT TRBJ1-4 . . TRBV7-9
CSGGQGNEQFF TGCAGCGGGGGACAGGGGAATGAGCAGTTCTTC TRBJ2-1 . TRBD1 TRBV29-1
CASSFGTGGTEAFF TGTGCCAGCAGTTTCGGGACAGGGGGCACTGAAGCTTTCTTT TRBJ1-1 few TRBD1 TRBV27
CASSIVSLSGNTIYF TGTGCCAGTAGTATAGTTTCCCTCTCTGGAAACACCATATATTTT TRBJ1-3 once . TRBV19
CAIRDRVDTEAFF TGTGCCATCAGGGACAGGGTAGACACTGAAGCTTTCTTT TRBJ1-1 . TRBD1 TRBV10-3
CASSPRQGAWDTEAFF TGTGCCAGCAGCCCGCGACAGGGGGCTTGGGACACTGAAGCTTTCTTT TRBJ1-1 . TRBD1 TRBV9
CSVGQRGLYNEQFF TGCAGCGTTGGCCAGCGGGGCCTTTACAATGAGCAGTTCTTC TRBJ2-1 . TRBD2 TRBV29-1
CACLGSDASTNEKLFF TGTGCCTGCCTGGGCTCCGATGCTTCAACTAATGAAAAACTGTTTTTT TRBJ1-4 . . TRBV30
CSVVPQRPYGYTF TGCAGCGTTGTTCCACAGCGACCCTATGGCTACACCTTC TRBJ1-2 . . TRBV29-1
CASSSNLDSNQPQHF TGTGCCAGCAGCTCAAACTTGGATAGCAATCAGCCCCAGCATTTT TRBJ1-5 . . TRBV3-1/TRBV3-2
CASSFLASGANVLTF TGTGCCAGCAGCTTTTTAGCTTCTGGGGCCAACGTCCTGACTTTC TRBJ2-6 . . TRBV7-3
CASSQDGSGQETQYF TGTGCCAGCAGCCAAGATGGGTCGGGGCAAGAGACCCAGTACTTC TRBJ2-5 . . TRBV3-1/TRBV3-2
CASSIPQANSGNTIYF TGTGCCAGTAGTATCCCACAGGCGAACTCTGGAAACACCATATATTTT TRBJ1-3 . . TRBV19
CASGGGVGAFF TGTGCTAGTGGCGGAGGGGTTGGAGCTTTCTTT TRBJ1-1 . . TRBV12-5
CASSLTANTEAFF TGCGCCAGCAGCTTGACAGCGAACACTGAAGCTTTCTTT TRBJ1-1 . . TRBV5-1
CASSLEVLGGSEQYF TGTGCCAGCAGCTTAGAAGTGCTAGGAGGGAGCGAGCAGTACTTC TRBJ2-7 . . TRBV7-2
CASSLFQGESPQHF TGTGCCAGCAGCTTGTTCCAGGGAGAGTCGCCCCAGCATTTT TRBJ1-5 . . TRBV5-5